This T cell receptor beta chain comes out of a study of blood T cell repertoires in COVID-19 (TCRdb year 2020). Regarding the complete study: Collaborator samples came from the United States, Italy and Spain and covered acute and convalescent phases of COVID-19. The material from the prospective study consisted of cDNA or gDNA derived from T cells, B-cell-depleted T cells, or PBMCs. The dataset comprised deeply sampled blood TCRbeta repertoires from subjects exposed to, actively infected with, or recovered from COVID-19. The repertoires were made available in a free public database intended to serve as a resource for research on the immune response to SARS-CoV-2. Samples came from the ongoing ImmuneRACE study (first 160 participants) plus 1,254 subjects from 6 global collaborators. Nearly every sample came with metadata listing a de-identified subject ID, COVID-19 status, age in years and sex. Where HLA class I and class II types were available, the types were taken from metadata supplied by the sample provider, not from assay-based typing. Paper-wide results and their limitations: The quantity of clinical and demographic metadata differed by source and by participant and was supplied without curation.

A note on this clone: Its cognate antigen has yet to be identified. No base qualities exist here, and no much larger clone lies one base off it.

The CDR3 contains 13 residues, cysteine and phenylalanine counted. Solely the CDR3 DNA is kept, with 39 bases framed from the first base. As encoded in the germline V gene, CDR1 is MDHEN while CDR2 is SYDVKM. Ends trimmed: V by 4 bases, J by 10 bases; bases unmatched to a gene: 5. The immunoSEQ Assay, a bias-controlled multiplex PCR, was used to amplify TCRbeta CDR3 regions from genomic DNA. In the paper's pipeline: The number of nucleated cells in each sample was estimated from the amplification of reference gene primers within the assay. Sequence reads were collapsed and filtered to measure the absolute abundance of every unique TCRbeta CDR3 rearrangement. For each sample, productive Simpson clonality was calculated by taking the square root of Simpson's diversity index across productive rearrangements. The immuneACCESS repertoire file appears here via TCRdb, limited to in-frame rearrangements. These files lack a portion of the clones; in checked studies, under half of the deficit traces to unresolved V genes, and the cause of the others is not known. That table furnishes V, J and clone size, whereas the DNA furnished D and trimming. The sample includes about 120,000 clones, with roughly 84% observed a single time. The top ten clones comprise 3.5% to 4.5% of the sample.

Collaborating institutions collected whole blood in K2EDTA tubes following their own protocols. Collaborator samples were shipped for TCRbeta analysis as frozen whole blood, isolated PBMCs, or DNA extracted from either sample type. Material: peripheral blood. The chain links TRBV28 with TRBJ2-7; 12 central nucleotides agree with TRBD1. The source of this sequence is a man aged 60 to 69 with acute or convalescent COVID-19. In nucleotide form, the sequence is TGTGCCAGCAGTTCCGGGACAGGGGGCAAACAGTACTTC. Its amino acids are CASSSGTGGKQYF.